A single T cell receptor (beta chain) is shown here with its context. Produced via immunoSEQ multiplex PCR; TCRdb's table is partial and in-frame only. The table has 200,000 to 300,000 clones, 80% to 90% seen once. These data are taken from a study of blood T cell repertoires in COVID-19. This CDR3 contains 14 residues. CDR1 is LGHDT, CDR2 YNNKEL, per germline (reference sequence). V dropped 5 bases and J dropped 2 bases, with 13 bases sitting between them. The chain joins TRBV3-1 (or the pseudogene TRBV3-2) to TRBJ2-7, with TRBD2 as a possible D gene (6 bases). Material for sequencing was peripheral blood. The sequence came from a man aged 40-50 years who had recovered from COVID-19. The CDR3 sequence is CASSFESGAYEQYF. The CDR3 DNA sequence: TGTGCCAGCAGCTTCGAGTCGGGGGCCTACGAGCAGTACTTC.